This T cell receptor beta chain derives from a study of blood T cell repertoires in COVID-19. Across the study: From the United States, Italy and Spain came samples of acute and convalescent COVID-19. In each case, the material was cDNA or gDNA derived from T cells, B-cell-depleted T cells, or PBMCs.

Study processing details: Reference gene primer amplification gave estimated nucleated cell counts. The repertoire was sequenced with immunoSEQ multiplex PCR; TCRdb's copy has only in-frame clones and lacks some. V and J calls and clone size are those listed in that table; D and trimming were worked out from the DNA. This sample has about 89,000 clones, with just under 85% found just once. Trimming removed 1 base at V and 4 bases at J, with 13 bases between. This CDR3 is built from 15 residues. Germline V gene lookup returns CDR1 SEHNR and CDR2 FQNEAQ (reference sequence). The chain combines TRBV7-9 with TRBJ1-2, with a weak D call TRBD1 (6 bases). The material sequenced was peripheral blood. The TCR was taken from a man in his 70s with acute or convalescent COVID-19. The CDR3 bases are TGTGCCAGCAGCTTAGTCAAGGACAGAGCCTATGGCTACACCTTC. Amino acid sequence: CASSLVKDRAYGYTF.